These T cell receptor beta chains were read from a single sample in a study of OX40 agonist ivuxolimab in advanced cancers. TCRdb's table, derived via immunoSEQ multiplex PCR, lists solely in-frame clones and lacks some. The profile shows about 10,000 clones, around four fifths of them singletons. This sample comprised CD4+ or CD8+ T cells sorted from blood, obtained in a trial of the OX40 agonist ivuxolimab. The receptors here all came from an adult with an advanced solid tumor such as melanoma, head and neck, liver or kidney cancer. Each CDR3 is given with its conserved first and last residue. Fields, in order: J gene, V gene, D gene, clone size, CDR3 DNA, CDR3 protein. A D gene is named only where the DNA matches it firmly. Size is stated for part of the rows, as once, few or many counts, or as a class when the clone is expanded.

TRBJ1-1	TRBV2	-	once	TGTGCCAGCAGGGGCACTGAAGCTTTCTTT	CASRGTEAFF
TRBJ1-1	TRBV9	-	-	TGTGCCAGCAGGGCCACCGGGACGGTGAACACTGAAGCTTTCTTT	CASRATGTVNTEAFF
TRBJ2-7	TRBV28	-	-	TGTGCCAGCAGTTTCCGGACAGAAGTCTACGAGCAGTACTTC	CASSFRTEVYEQYF
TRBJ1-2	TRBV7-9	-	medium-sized	TGTGCCAGCAGCTTCGACGCCCTCTATGGCTACACCTTC	CASSFDALYGYTF
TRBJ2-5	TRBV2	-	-	TGTGCCAGCAGTACTAACTTTAGGGAGCAGGGGAAGACCCAGTACTTC	CASSTNFREQGKTQYF
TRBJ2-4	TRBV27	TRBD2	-	TGTGCCAGCAGTTTATCAGACCCGGGACTAGCGGGAGTAGTTCAGTACTTC	CASSLSDPGLAGVVQYF
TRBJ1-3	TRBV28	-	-	TGTGCCAGCAGTTCCCCCCCCGGGGAGGGTTTT	CASSSPPGEGF
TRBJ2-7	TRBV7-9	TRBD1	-	TGTGCCAGCAGCTCTGATTGGACAGGGGGCTACGAGCAGTACTTC	CASSSDWTGGYEQYF
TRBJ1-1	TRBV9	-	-	TGTGCCAGCAGCGTAGAGGGGGGCGCTGGGACTGAAGCTTTCTTT	CASSVEGGAGTEAFF
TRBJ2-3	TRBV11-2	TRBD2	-	TGTGCCAGCAGCAGCCAGGGACTAGAGACAGATACGCAGTATTTT	CASSSQGLETDTQYF
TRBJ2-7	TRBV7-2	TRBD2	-	TGTGCCAGCAGCTTAGCAGCGGGAGATGATCTACGGTGGGAGCAGTACTTC	CASSLAAGDDLRWEQYF
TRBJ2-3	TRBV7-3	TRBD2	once	TGTGCCAGCAGCTTAAACACGGCGGGAGTTGAGGCAGATACGCAGTATTTT	CASSLNTAGVEADTQYF
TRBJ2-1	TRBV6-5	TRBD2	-	TGTGCCAGCACCGCTAGCGGGACCTACAATGAGCAGTTCTTC	CASTASGTYNEQFF
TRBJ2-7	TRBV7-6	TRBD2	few	TGTGCCAGCACCCCGGCGGGAGCTGGAGAGCAGTACTTC	CASTPAGAGEQYF
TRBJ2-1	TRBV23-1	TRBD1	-	TGCGCCAGCAGTCCCCGGGACAGGGTGTTAGGTGAGCAGTTCTTC	CASSPRDRVLGEQFF
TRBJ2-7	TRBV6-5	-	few	TGTGCCAGCAGTTACTCTTCGGACTACGAGCAGTACTTC	CASSYSSDYEQYF
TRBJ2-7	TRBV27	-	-	TGTGCCAGCAGTCCGCCAGCAAGCTACGAGCAGTACTTC	CASSPPASYEQYF
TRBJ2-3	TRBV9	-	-	TGTGCCAGCAGCGTTGGGGGAGATACGCAGTATTTT	CASSVGGDTQYF
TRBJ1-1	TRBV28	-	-	TGTGCCAGCAGTTTAAGTAACACTCGGGAAGCTTTCTTT	CASSLSNTREAFF
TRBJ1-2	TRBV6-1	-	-	TGTGCCAGCAGTGACGGCAGCTATGGCTACACCTTC	CASSDGSYGYTF
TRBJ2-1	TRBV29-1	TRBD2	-	TGCAGCGTAGCCGGGACTAGCGGGAGTAATGAGCAGTTCTTC	CSVAGTSGSNEQFF
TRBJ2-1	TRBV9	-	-	TGTGCCAGCAGCGTAGCTTTGCAGGGTTACAATGAGCAGTTCTTC	CASSVALQGYNEQFF
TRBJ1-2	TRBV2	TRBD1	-	TGTGCCAGCAGTGAACTAACCGGGACAGTCTATGGCTACACCTTC	CASSELTGTVYGYTF
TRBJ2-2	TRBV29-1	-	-	TGCAGCGCCCAGTGGGGGACCGGGGAGCTGTTTTTT	CSAQWGTGELFF
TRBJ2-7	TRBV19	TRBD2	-	TGTGCCAGTAGTCTCAGGGGTAGCGGGATCGACGAGCAGTACTTC	CASSLRGSGIDEQYF
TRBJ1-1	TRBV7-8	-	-	TGTGCCAGCAGTAGAGGTTACACTGAAGCTTTCTTT	CASSRGYTEAFF
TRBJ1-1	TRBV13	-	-	TGTGCCAGCAGCCCCCGGGAAGGGGGAGGAGGGACTGAAGCTTTCTTT	CASSPREGGGGTEAFF
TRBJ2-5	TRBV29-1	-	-	TGCAGCGCCGAGTGGGGGGCGGGAGAGACCCAGTACTTC	CSAEWGAGETQYF
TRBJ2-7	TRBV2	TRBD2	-	TGTGCCAGCAGGGGGACTAGCGGACCTACCGGCGAGCAGTACTTC	CASRGTSGPTGEQYF